Listed below are T cell receptor beta chains from one sample, sequenced in a study of cytomegalovirus exposure and HLA in healthy donors. Data came from immunoSEQ multiplex PCR; TCRdb stores just in-frame clones and leaves some out. The table lists 210,000 or so clones, more than 60% of them singletons, with about 16% in the top ten. Sequenced: PBMCs. These receptors were obtained from a man aged 35 to 55 in good health and CMV-seronegative. Each CDR3 is given with its conserved first and last residue. D genes are given only for firm matches. Clone sizes are given selectively: once, few, many, or a class where the clone is expanded.

DNA | CDR3 | V | size | D | J
TGCGCCAGCAGCCGAATAACTAGCATCCAAGAGACCCAGTACTTC | CASSRITSIQETQYF | TRBV4-1 | once | . | TRBJ2-5
TGCGCCAGCAGCTTGGCCACTCTCTCCGGGGAGCTGTTTTTT | CASSLATLSGELFF | TRBV5-1 | once | . | TRBJ2-2
TGTGCCAGCAGCTTAGAATGGACAGGGGTGTACTTC | CASSLEWTGVYF | TRBV7-2 | few | TRBD1 | TRBJ2-7
TGCAGCGCCTATAGCACAGATACGCAGTATTTT | CSAYSTDTQYF | TRBV29-1 | . | . | TRBJ2-3
TGCGCCAGCAGCACCGGGACTGGAAACTACGAGCAGTACTTC | CASSTGTGNYEQYF | TRBV5-1 | . | . | TRBJ2-7
TGTGCCAGCAGCGGGGCGGACTCTGGAAACACCATATATTTT | CASSGADSGNTIYF | TRBV5-6 | . | . | TRBJ1-3
TGTGCCAGCAGCTGGGGTAGCGGGAGAGCCTACGAGCAGTACTTC | CASSWGSGRAYEQYF | TRBV7-2 | . | TRBD2 | TRBJ2-7
TGTGCCAGCAGAGTCGACAGGTTCACTGAAGCTTTCTTT | CASRVDRFTEAFF | TRBV27 | . | . | TRBJ1-1
TGTGCCAGCAGCTTGAACGACAGGGCAGCTAACTATGGCTACACCTTC | CASSLNDRAANYGYTF | TRBV7-2 | . | TRBD1 | TRBJ1-2
TGTGCCAGCAGTCCCAGGGGAAGCTATGGCTACACCTTC | CASSPRGSYGYTF | TRBV28 | . | . | TRBJ1-2
TGTGCCAGCAGCTCCCGGGTAACACCAGGGGCCGGGGAGCTGTTTTTT | CASSSRVTPGAGELFF | TRBV9 | once | . | TRBJ2-2
TGTGCCAGCAGCATGGGGACAGGACTAGCCAAAAACATTCAGTACTTC | CASSMGTGLAKNIQYF | TRBV5-4 | few | TRBD1 | TRBJ2-4
TGTGCCAGCAGTTCGAGGGGACAGGATAATTCACCCCTCCACTTT | CASSSRGQDNSPLHF | TRBV6-6 | . | TRBD1 | TRBJ1-6
TGTGCCAGCAGTCCCTCGGGACAGGGGGTCGAGCAGTACTTC | CASSPSGQGVEQYF | TRBV6-5 | . | TRBD1 | TRBJ2-7
TGTGCCAGCAGCCAACTAGGGGGGGGAAATGAAAAACTGTTTTTT | CASSQLGGGNEKLFF | TRBV7-8 | . | . | TRBJ1-4
TGTGCCAGCAGCCCGACTAGCGGCCCCTACAATGAGCAGTTCTTC | CASSPTSGPYNEQFF | TRBV7-3 | . | TRBD2 | TRBJ2-1
TGTGCCAGCAGCTTGGCTGGACTAGCGACCCCCTACGAGCAGTACTTC | CASSLAGLATPYEQYF | TRBV5-6 | . | TRBD2 | TRBJ2-7
TGTGCCAGCAGTTACTCACAGGGGGGGGAGGAGCAGTACTTC | CASSYSQGGEEQYF | TRBV6-6 | . | . | TRBJ2-7
TGCAGCGTAGACTACCGACATCGGGGGGAGCAGTACTTC | CSVDYRHRGEQYF | TRBV29-1 | . | . | TRBJ2-7
TGTGCCAGCAGCTTCGACAGGGGGCAGGGTGGCTACACCTTC | CASSFDRGQGGYTF | TRBV5-6 | few | TRBD1 | TRBJ1-2
TGCAGTATGGAGACAGATACGCAGTATTTT | CSMETDTQYF | TRBV20-1 | . | . | TRBJ2-3
TGTGCCAGCAGCTTGGGAGGGAACTATGGCTACACCTTC | CASSLGGNYGYTF | TRBV7-2 | . | . | TRBJ1-2
TGCGCCAGCAGCCCCCGGAGGGACAGCTCCTACGAGCAGTACTTC | CASSPRRDSSYEQYF | TRBV5-1 | . | . | TRBJ2-7